The 7 T cell receptor beta chains below were found in one sample sequenced in a study of T cell changes during pregnancy in multiple sclerosis. Assay used: immunoSEQ multiplex PCR; TCRdb lists only in-frame clones, some missing. The sample includes under 100,000 clones, 91% seen only once; the top ten take around 1.7%. Sequencing used peripheral blood, obtained in the first trimester of pregnancy. All receptors derive from a female donor in good health, enrolled as a control in a pregnancy study.

The chain couples TRBV10-3 to TRBJ2-5; 7 bases map to TRBD1. The V segment lost 5 bases and the J segment 3 bases; nucleotides outside the gene matches: 3. The germline V gene encodes CDR1 ENHRY and CDR2 SYGVKD. CDR3 size: 13 residues. The CDR3 coding sequence is TGTGCCATCAGTTGGACAGGCGAAGAGACCCAGTACTTC. Its protein is CAISWTGEETQYF.

The chain is built from TRBV11-3 and TRBJ2-5; 9 nucleotides line up with TRBD1. V lost 0 bases, J lost 7 bases, and 9 bases stayed unmatched. Germline CDR1 SGHNT, CDR2 YENEEA. The CDR3 has 16 residues. CDR3 sequence reads: CASSLDGDREPATQYF. The CDR3 DNA reads TGTGCCAGCAGCTTAGATGGGGACAGGGAACCGGCGACCCAGTACTTC.

This rearrangement joins TRBV5-4 to TRBJ2-7; 7 positions agree with TRBD1. Germline CDR1 is SGHNT and CDR2 is YYREEE (reference sequence). With 4 bases clipped from V and 1 base from J, the junction kept 5 bases outside the gene matches. CDR3 size: 14 residues. The CDR3 DNA reads TGTGCCAGCAGCGCCGGACAGGTTTCCTACGAGCAGTACTTC. Its protein is CASSAGQVSYEQYF.

The V and J genes are TRBV25-1 and TRBJ2-5; maybe TRBD1 (5 bases). The CDR3 is 14 amino acids. CDR1 and CDR2 from the germline V gene are MGHDK and SYGVNS. Trimming removed 4 bases at V and 1 base at J, with 10 bases between. CDR3 loop: CASSGGALQETQYF. In DNA, the CDR3 is TGTGCCAGCAGTGGTGGGGCCCTCCAAGAGACCCAGTACTTC.

There are a few counts of this clone. The V and J genes are TRBV25-1 and TRBJ2-7, with D perhaps TRBD2 (5 bases). The length of the CDR3 is 12 residues. Trimming stripped 6 bases from V and 4 bases from J, with 10 bases between. Germline V CDR1 and CDR2: MGHDK, SYGVNS. The DNA of the CDR3 is TGTGCCAGCAGAGGGAGACGGTACGAGCAGTACTTC. It is translated as CASRGRRYEQYF.

The count of this clone is one. The chain employs TRBV9 and TRBJ1-6; D unresolved. There are 13 residues in the CDR3. The germline V and J ends were trimmed by 2 bases and 7 bases, with 7 bases remaining between them. In germline, CDR1 is SGDLS, CDR2 YYNGEE. CDR3 sequence reads: CASSVTGNSPLHF. CDR3 bases: TGTGCCAGCAGCGTTACCGGGAATTCACCCCTCCACTTT.

Comment on this clone: The same CDR3 arises from other DNA sequences in this sample as well. The V call is TRBV9, the J call TRBJ2-2, with D hard to call. The CDR3 spans 12 residues. Germline CDR1 and CDR2: SGDLS and YYNGEE. V shed 4 bases and J shed 2 bases, with 3 bases lying between them. As DNA, the CDR3 is TGTGCCAGCAGCTTAAACACCGGGGAGCTGTTTTTT. It is translated as CASSLNTGELFF.